The clone carrying this T cell receptor beta chain was seen only a few times. Its antigen is unknown. This record comes from a study of T-cell memory formation after mild COVID-19. General study results and limits: CD4+ contracting clones were found mainly in CM and EM, and CD8+ ones in EMRA. Contracting clones, day 15 to 85, had balanced CD4/CD8, and later expanders favored CD4+. The authors left the SARS-CoV-2 specificity of second-wave clones peaking on day 37 unconfirmed.

In TCRdb, the 5' RACE reads were re-called with MiXCR into one record per CDR3 protein. The table includes hundreds of thousands of distinct CDR3 sequences, about 20% detected once. This clonotype was sampled from an adult woman who had mild COVID-19 (a few samples of this study predate the infection). Cell type and time point are not known. The sample taken for sequencing was PBMCs or a T cell subset sorted from them (not recorded which).

CDR3: CAETLAGGQNQYNEQFF. In nucleotides, the CDR3 is TGTGCGGAGACACTAGCGGGAGGGCAGAATCAGTACAATGAGCAGTTCTTC. The V call is TRBV27, the J call TRBJ2-1; TRBD2 matches 13 bases. Germline V gene lookup returns CDR1 MNHEY and CDR2 SMNVEV (reference sequence). The CDR3 sequence is 17 residues long.